This T cell receptor (beta chain) originates from a study of T cells in Graves' hyperthyroidism and ophthalmopathy. Study-level results: The model foresaw ophthalmopathy a median approximately 6.3 months prior to onset. Blood shared most expanded thyroid clonotypes above 0.001.

CDR1 and CDR2 (germline): SNHLY, FYNNEI. The CDR3 is 14 amino acids. V dropped 10 bases and J dropped 4 bases, with 18 bases sitting between them. This clonotype has a count of ten or more. The antigen is unknown. Criteria for exclusion of patients were uncontrolled infection, other autoimmune disease, pregnancy or lactation. Diagnoses rested on clinical symptoms, serum thyroxine and TRAb, thyroid ultrasound and orbital computed tomography. Amplified regions were TCR beta CDR3 sequences from RNA transcripts. Primed by the HTBI set, a first-round RT-PCR was run on the TCR CDR3. From the multiplex PCR reads, TCRdb called clonotypes with MiXCR, one entry per CDR3 protein. The sample includes around 530,000 distinct CDR3 sequences, under 20% seen only once; the top ten take approximately 16%.

The sequence came from a woman in her late teens or twenties with Graves' ophthalmopathy. Sequenced material: blood. The rearrangement links TRBV2 to TRBJ2-3; maybe TRBD2 (6 bases). Here the CDR3 DNA reads TGTGCCACCCCGGGAGCCCGAGGGGCAGATACGCAGTATTTT. Encoded protein: CATPGARGADTQYF.